The table lists the clone carrying this T cell receptor (beta chain) with a few counts. Its target is not known. This sample is part of a study of PD-1 blockade in classical Hodgkin lymphoma. General study results and limits: TCR diversity rose significantly by C4D1 in CD4+ but not CD8+ cells. Nivolumab initiation under 1 year post-ASCT meant exclusion.

The V gene end was trimmed by 3 bases and the J gene end by 0 bases; junction bases not matched to a gene: 5. The CDR3 is 16 residues long. Germline loops: CDR1 MGHRA, CDR2 YSYEKL. Specified time point: cycle 4 day 1 (C4D1), after about 6 weeks of nivolumab. Every patient relapsed after autologous stem cell transplantation, and brentuximab vedotin exposure varied. Assay: immunoSEQ multiplex PCR; the TCRdb copy retains only in-frame clones and omits some. The sample includes 9,000 or so clones, around nine tenths of them seen just once. The J gene is TRBJ2-5, the V gene TRBV4-1; TRBD2 agrees at 9 bases. Specimen: peripheral blood mononuclear cells (PBMCs), collected before the fourth cycle of nivolumab. This clonotype originated in a human donor with classical Hodgkin lymphoma. CDR3 in DNA: TGCGCCAGCAGCCATTTTAGCGGGGGAAACCAAGAGACCCAGTACTTC. Protein sequence: CASSHFSGGNQETQYF.